Below, 13 T cell receptor beta chains from the same sample are listed, as sequenced in a study of blood T cell repertoires in COVID-19. Sequencing was performed with immunoSEQ multiplex PCR; in TCRdb, only in-frame clones are kept and a portion is missing. In the table there are 150,000 to 200,000 clones, approximately 89% of which are singletons. The specimen was PBMCs or T cells enriched from blood (not recorded which). Every receptor here comes from a woman aged 40 to 55 with acute COVID-19.

The chain uses TRBV7-2 and TRBJ2-3; D remains ambiguous. The CDR3 length is 13 residues. Per the germline V gene, CDR1 is SGHTA and CDR2 is FQGNSA. Trimming took 5 bases from V and 6 from J, leaving 12 bases between them. CDR3 DNA: TGTGCCAGCAGCCTCCGTGGCTTGGATACGCAGTATTTT. Translation gives CASSLRGLDTQYF.

The V and J genes are TRBV6-5 and TRBJ1-5, with a possible D match to TRBD1 (6 bases). The ends were cut back, 6 bases at V and 1 base at J, with 13 bases in the middle. The V gene's germline CDR1 is MNHEY and CDR2 SVGAGI. This CDR3 region has 15 residues. The CDR3 loop is CASSPTRGSNQPQHF. Here the CDR3 DNA reads TGTGCCAGCAGCCCCACCAGGGGAAGCAATCAGCCCCAGCATTTT.

The J gene is TRBJ2-7, the V gene TRBV3-1 (or the pseudogene TRBV3-2), with D hard to call. Looked up from germline, CDR1 is LGHDT and CDR2 is YNNKEL (reference sequence). The CDR3 extends over 15 amino acids. The V end was cut by 0 bases, the J end by 0 bases, with 9 bases between. CDR3 coding DNA: TGTGCCAGCAGCCAAGAGTACAGCCCCTCCTACGAGCAGTACTTC. Its translation is CASSQEYSPSYEQYF.

J is TRBJ2-1 and V is TRBV21-1; the D call of TRBD2 is as the table states it, not checked on the DNA. TRBV21-1 is a pseudogene segment. This CDR3 spans 16 amino acids. The CDR3 is CASSKGDCFPRNEQFF. The CDR3 nucleotides are TGTGCCAGCAGCAAAGGGGACTGCTTCCCAAGAAATGAGCAGTTCTTC.

This clone appeared a few times. This chain's CDR3 is CAISEGLAGAHEQYF. CDR3 sequence (DNA): TGTGCCATCAGTGAGGGACTAGCGGGAGCCCACGAGCAGTACTTC. V is TRBV10-3 and J is TRBJ2-7; 13 nucleotides agree with TRBD2. J gave up 5 bases and V 2 bases, and 3 bases lay outside the gene matches. The CDR3 is made up of 15 amino acids. Germline CDR1 is ENHRY and CDR2 is SYGVKD.

This sequence joins TRBV2 and TRBJ2-5; 12 bases fit TRBD1. V shed 4 bases and J 5 bases; nucleotides not matched to a gene: 17. Germline CDR1 reads SNHLY; CDR2 reads FYNNEI. The CDR3 is 19 amino acids. The CDR3 reads CASSGPLPGQGARPETQYF. For the CDR3, the DNA is TGTGCCAGCAGTGGCCCCTTACCGGGACAGGGGGCGAGGCCCGAGACCCAGTACTTC.

V is TRBV12-5 and J is TRBJ2-1, with 10 bases matching TRBD1. The germline gives CDR1 LGHNT, CDR2 FRNRAP. The V and J ends lost 7 bases and 4 bases, in that order; junction bases with no gene match: 10. The CDR3 has 16 residues. CDR3 DNA sequence: TGTGCTAGTGTTATTCAACCGGGACAGGGGTACAATGAGCAGTTCTTC. It translates to CASVIQPGQGYNEQFF. The complete variable domain, with remaining parts taken from reference TRBV12-5 and TRBJ2-1, reads DARVTQTPRHKVTEMGQEVTMRCQPILGHNTVFWYRQTMMQGLELLAYFRNRAPLDDSGMPKDRFSAEMPDATLATLKIQPSEPRDSAVYFCASVIQPGQGYNEQFFGPGTRLTVL.

The rearrangement joins TRBV28 to TRBJ1-2; 9 bases are a match to TRBD1. The germline V gene encodes CDR1 MDHEN and CDR2 SYDVKM. The ends lost 3 bases at V and 5 bases at J; junction bases unmatched: 4. This CDR3 is 14 amino acids long. CDR3 region: CASSFTGGSYGYTF. CDR3 in DNA: TGTGCCAGCAGTTTTACAGGGGGCTCGTATGGCTACACCTTC.

Comment on this clone: The germline gene is not matched at one end of the junction; a read error may be the cause. The V and J genes are TRBV29-1 and TRBJ2-7; TRBD1 matches 9 bases. The germline gives CDR1 SQVTM, CDR2 ANQGSEA. The CDR3 spans 12 residues. CDR3: CSVEDVGTGPLF. DNA for the CDR3: TGCAGCGTTGAAGACGTCGGGACAGGGCCCCTTTTC.

The rearrangement uses TRBV6-5 and TRBJ2-1, with D perhaps matching TRBD2 (6 bases). Trimming took off 6 bases at V and 8 bases at J, with 14 bases between the two ends. The V gene's germline CDR1 is MNHEY and CDR2 SVGAGI. The CDR3 runs 13 residues. As DNA, the CDR3 is TGTGCCAGCAGACTCGGGGGTTGGGATGAGCAGTTCTTC. Its translation is CASRLGGWDEQFF.

This clone came up a few times. This chain connects TRBV21-1 to TRBJ1-5; the table assigns TRBD1, which was not confirmed against the DNA. TRBV21-1 constitutes a pseudogene. CDR3 length equals 18 residues. CDR3 DNA: TGTGCCAGCAGCAAAAAAGGGGGACAGGCCGCGGGCAATCAGCCCCAGCATTTT. It encodes CASSKKGGQAAGNQPQHF.

The chain combines TRBV6-5 with TRBJ1-5; 7 bases line up with TRBD1. The CDR3 spans 15 residues. The V and J ends lost 7 bases and 1 base, in that order; junction bases with no gene match: 7. Per germline, CDR1 MNHEY and CDR2 SVGAGI. The CDR3 DNA reads TGTGCCAGCATTTATACAGGGGACAGCAATCAGCCCCAGCATTTT. It translates to CASIYTGDSNQPQHF.

This chain joins TRBV5-1 and TRBJ2-2; the match to TRBD2 covers 12 bases. The CDR3 runs to 15 residues. J gave up 4 bases and V 6 bases, and 4 bases lay outside the gene matches. Germline loops: CDR1 SGHRS, CDR2 YFSETQ. In DNA, the CDR3 is TGCGCCAGCACCCTAGCGGGAGGGGGCACCGGGGAGCTGTTTTTT. Its translation is CASTLAGGGTGELFF.